One and the same sample provided the 8 T cell receptor beta chains below, sequenced in a study of cytomegalovirus exposure and HLA in healthy donors. The PCR used 60 Vbeta and 13 Jbeta primers. Only in-frame clones appear in the TCRdb table, and some are missing; sequencing was by immunoSEQ multiplex PCR. The repertoire table contains fewer than 130,000 clones. The sample comprised PBMCs. The receptor source for this set is a man between 50 and 59 years old in good health and CMV-seronegative.

V and J are TRBV7-6 and TRBJ2-7; 9 nucleotides agree with TRBD2. This CDR3 contains 14 residues. The V and J ends lost 4 bases and 5 bases, in that order; junction bases with no gene match: 6. The germline gives CDR1 SGHVS, CDR2 FNYEAQ. In DNA, the CDR3 is TGTGCCAGCAGCTCCCGGACTAGCGTGAACGAGCAGTACTTC. Translated: CASSSRTSVNEQYF.

The chain employs TRBV7-2 and TRBJ1-1; D is possibly TRBD1 (5 bases). The CDR3 length is 14 residues. Germline V gives CDR1 SGHTA, CDR2 FQGNSA. Trimming took off 11 bases at V and 5 bases at J, with 21 bases between the two ends. CDR3 nucleotides: TGTGCCTCGGCTTTCGGGGGAGGTGGTACTGAAGCTTTCTTT. Amino acid sequence: CASAFGGGGTEAFF.

The chain has TRBV12-5 and TRBJ1-2; possible D gene TRBD1, 6 bases. The germline CDR1 and CDR2 sequences are LGHNT and FRNRAP. The length of the CDR3 is 16 residues. V gave up 3 bases and J gave up 4 bases, with 18 bases separating them. The CDR3 nucleotides read TGTGCTAGTGGTTTAGGGAACAGGGATGGGCTCTATGGCTACACCTTC. Translation gives CASGLGNRDGLYGYTF.

The rearrangement uses TRBV18 and TRBJ2-3; D unclear. The CDR3 covers 14 residues. Trimming cost V 3 bases and J 4 bases, with 11 bases left between them. The germline V gene has CDR1 KGHSH and CDR2 LQKENI. The CDR3 region is CASSPASFSDTQYF. CDR3 nucleotide sequence: TGTGCCAGCTCACCGGCAAGTTTTTCAGATACGCAGTATTTT.

The chain uses TRBV6-5 and TRBJ1-1; D is unresolved. This CDR3 has 12 residues. V was cut by 6 bases and J by 7 bases, with 12 bases left in between. Looked up from germline, CDR1 is MNHEY and CDR2 is SVGAGI. The CDR3 region is CASSRGRSEAFF. For the CDR3, the DNA is TGTGCCAGCAGCCGTGGGAGGAGTGAAGCTTTCTTT.

The chain is built from TRBV5-1 and TRBJ2-1; D is possibly TRBD1 (6 bases). The CDR3 has 14 amino acids. Deletions cut 5 bases from V and 2 bases from J, with 11 bases between. Germline assignment: CDR1 SGHRS and CDR2 YFSETQ. As DNA, the CDR3 is TGCGCCAGCAGGGGGGCAGGGGCCTACAATGAGCAGTTCTTC. Amino acids: CASRGAGAYNEQFF.

The chain has TRBV4-3 and TRBJ1-2; 8 bases map to TRBD1. This CDR3 comprises 17 residues. CDR1 is LGHNA and CDR2 is YSLEER in the germline V gene. Losses at the gene ends were 0 bases for V and 4 bases for J; bases not matched to a gene: 10. The CDR3 here is CASSQELAGGGIYGYTF. For the CDR3, the DNA is TGCGCCAGCAGCCAAGAGTTGGCAGGGGGCGGTATCTATGGCTACACCTTC.

V gene TRBV5-1 combines with J gene TRBJ1-1; tentative D call: TRBD1 (6 bases). From germline, CDR1 is SGHRS and CDR2 YFSETQ. Trimming removed 3 bases at V and 1 base at J, with 10 bases between. The CDR3 spans 14 residues. CDR3: CASSSPDRNTEAFF. The CDR3 nucleotides read TGCGCCAGCAGCTCTCCGGACAGGAACACTGAAGCTTTCTTT.